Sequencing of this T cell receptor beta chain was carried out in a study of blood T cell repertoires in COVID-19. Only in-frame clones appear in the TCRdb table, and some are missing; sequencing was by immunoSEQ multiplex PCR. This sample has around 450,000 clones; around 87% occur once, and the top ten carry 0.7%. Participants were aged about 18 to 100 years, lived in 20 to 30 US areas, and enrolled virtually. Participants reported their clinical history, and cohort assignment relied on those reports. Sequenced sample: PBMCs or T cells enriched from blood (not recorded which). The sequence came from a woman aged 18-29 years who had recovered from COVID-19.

The CDR3 sequence is CASSPGTYLDTQYF. The DNA for the CDR3 is TGTGCCAGCAGCCCGGGGACTTATTTGGATACGCAGTATTTT. J is TRBJ2-3 and V is TRBV3-1 (or the pseudogene TRBV3-2), with D perhaps matching TRBD2 (6 bases). The V end lost 4 bases, the J end lost 6 bases, and 14 bases lay between the germline ends. The CDR3 length is 14 residues. Germline CDR1 reads LGHDT; CDR2 reads YNNKEL (reference sequence).